The subject of this entry is one T cell receptor (beta chain). Sequencing used cDNA as its template, made by extracting RNA and reverse transcribing it. Generated by immunoSEQ multiplex PCR, the TCRdb table keeps only in-frame clones and is missing some. The sample consists of about 190,000 clones, around 56% of them appearing once. The record originates from a study of CD8+ T cells in alopecia areata. Noted treatment: oral pan-JAK inhibitor, 5-10 mg twice daily. Trimming cost V 2 bases and J 0 bases, with 7 bases left between them. The CDR3 contains 13 residues. CDR1 SQVTM and CDR2 ANQGSEA come from the germline V gene.

This receptor was obtained from a human donor with alopecia areata. The genes are TRBV29-1 and TRBJ1-2, with unresolved D. Source: CD4+ T cells sorted from blood, taken at week 4, from a patient treated with tofacitinib. The CDR3 loop reads CSVESRPNYGYTF. The CDR3 bases are TGCAGCGTTGAATCACGCCCTAACTATGGCTACACCTTC.